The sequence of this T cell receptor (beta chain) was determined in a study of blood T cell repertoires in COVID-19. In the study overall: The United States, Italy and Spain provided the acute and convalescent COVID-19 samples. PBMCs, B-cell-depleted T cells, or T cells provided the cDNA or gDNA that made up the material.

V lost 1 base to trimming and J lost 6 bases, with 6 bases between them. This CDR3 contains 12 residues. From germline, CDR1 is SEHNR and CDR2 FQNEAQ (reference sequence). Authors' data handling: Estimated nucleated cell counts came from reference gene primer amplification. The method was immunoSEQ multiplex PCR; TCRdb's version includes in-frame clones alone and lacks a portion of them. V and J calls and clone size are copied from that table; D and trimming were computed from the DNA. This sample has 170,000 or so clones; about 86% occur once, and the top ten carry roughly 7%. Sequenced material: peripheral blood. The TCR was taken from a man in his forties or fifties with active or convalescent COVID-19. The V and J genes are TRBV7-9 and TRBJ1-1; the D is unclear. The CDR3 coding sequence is TGTGCCAGCAGCTTAGGGCAGGCTGAAGCTTTCTTT. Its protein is CASSLGQAEAFF.